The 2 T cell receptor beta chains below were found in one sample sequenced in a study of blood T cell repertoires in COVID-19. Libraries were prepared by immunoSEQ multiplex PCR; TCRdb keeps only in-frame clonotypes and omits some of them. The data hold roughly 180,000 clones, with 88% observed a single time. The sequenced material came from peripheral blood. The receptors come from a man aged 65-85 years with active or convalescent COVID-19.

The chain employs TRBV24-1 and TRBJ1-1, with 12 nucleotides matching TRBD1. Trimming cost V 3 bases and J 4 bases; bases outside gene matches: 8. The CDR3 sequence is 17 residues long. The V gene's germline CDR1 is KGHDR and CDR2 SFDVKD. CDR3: CATSDHRDRGRGTEAFF. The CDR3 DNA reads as TGTGCCACCAGTGATCACCGGGACAGGGGGCGGGGCACTGAAGCTTTCTTT.

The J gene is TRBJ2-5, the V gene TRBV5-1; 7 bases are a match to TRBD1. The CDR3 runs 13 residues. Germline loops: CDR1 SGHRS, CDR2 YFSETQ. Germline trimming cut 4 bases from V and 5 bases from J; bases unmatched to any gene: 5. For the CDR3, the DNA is TGCGCCAGCAGCCTACAGGGGTCTGAGACCCAGTACTTC. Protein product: CASSLQGSETQYF.